This paragraph covers one TCR beta chain sequence. The entry originates in a study of control samples from healthy donors and cancer patients. Profiling relied on immunoSEQ multiplex PCR, and the TCRdb table lists in-frame clones only, not all of them. Found here are 100,000 to 150,000 clones, around 90% of them singletons; the top ten hold about 2.5%. Germline V lookup: CDR1 SNHLY, CDR2 FYNNEI. Trimming cost V 6 bases and J 2 bases; bases outside gene matches: 10. The CDR3 extends over 16 amino acids. The clonotype comes from a man aged 40-49 years in good health. The V call is TRBV2, the J call TRBJ2-3, with 8 bases that match TRBD2. Sequencing was performed on blood. CDR3 sequence: CASSTRRGEDTDTQYF. The CDR3 region has the DNA TGTGCCAGCAGCACCAGGCGGGGGGAAGACACAGATACGCAGTATTTT.